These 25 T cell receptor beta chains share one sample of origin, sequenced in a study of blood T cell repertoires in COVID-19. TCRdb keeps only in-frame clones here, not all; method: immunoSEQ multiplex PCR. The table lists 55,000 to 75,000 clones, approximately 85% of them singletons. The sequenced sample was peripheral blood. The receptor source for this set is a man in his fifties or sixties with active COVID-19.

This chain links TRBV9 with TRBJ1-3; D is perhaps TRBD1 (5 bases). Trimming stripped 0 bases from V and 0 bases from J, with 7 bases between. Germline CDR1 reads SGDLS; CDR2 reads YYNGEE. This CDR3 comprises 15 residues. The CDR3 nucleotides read TGTGCCAGCAGCGTAGATCAGGGCTCTGGAAACACCATATATTTT. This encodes CASSVDQGSGNTIYF.

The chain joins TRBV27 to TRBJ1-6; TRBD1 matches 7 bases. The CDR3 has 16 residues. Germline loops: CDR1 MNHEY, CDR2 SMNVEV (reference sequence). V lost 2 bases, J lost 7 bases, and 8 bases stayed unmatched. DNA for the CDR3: TGTGCCAGCAGTTTACAACCGGGACAGACCAATTCACCCCTCCACTTT. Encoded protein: CASSLQPGQTNSPLHF.

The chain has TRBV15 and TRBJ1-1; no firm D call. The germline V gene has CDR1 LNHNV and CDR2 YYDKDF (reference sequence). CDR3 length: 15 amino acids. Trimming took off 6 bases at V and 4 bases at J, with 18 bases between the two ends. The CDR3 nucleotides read TGTGCCACCAGGGCCCGGGATTTACCTCCCACTGAAGCTTTCTTT. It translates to CATRARDLPPTEAFF.

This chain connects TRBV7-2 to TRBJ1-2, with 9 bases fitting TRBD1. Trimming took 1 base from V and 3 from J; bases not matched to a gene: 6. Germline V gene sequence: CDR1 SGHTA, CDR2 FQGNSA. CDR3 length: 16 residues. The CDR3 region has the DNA TGTGCCAGCAGCTTAGGGGGGACAGGGCTTGACTATGGCTACACCTTC. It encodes CASSLGGTGLDYGYTF. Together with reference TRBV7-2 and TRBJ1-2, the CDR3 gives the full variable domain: GAGVSQSPSNKVTEKGKDVELRCDPISGHTALYWYRQSLGQGLEFLIYFQGNSAPDKSGLPSDRFSAERTGGSVSTLTIQRTQQEDSAVYLCASSLGGTGLDYGYTFGSGTRLTVV.

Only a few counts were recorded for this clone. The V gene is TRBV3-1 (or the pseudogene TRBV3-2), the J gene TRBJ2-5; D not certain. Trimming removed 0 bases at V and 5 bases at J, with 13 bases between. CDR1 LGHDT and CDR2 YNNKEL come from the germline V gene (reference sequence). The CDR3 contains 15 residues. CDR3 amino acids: CASSQDLVARETQYF. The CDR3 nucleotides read TGTGCCAGCAGCCAAGATCTGGTGGCTAGGGAGACCCAGTACTTC.

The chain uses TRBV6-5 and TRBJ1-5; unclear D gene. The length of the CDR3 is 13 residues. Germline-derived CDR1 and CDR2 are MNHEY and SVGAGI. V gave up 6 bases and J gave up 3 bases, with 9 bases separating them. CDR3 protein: CASRPDYNQPQHF. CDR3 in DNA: TGTGCCAGCAGGCCGGACTACAATCAGCCCCAGCATTTT.

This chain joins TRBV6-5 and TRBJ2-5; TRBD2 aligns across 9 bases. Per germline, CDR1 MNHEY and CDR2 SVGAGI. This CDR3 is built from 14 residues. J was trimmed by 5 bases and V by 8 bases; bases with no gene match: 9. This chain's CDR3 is CASGPGTSWETQYF. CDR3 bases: TGTGCCAGCGGGCCCGGGACTAGCTGGGAGACCCAGTACTTC.

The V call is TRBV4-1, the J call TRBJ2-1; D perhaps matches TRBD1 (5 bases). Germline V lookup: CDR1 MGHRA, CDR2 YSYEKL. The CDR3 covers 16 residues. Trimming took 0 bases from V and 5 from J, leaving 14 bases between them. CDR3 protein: CASSQDRLDSHNEQFF. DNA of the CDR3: TGCGCCAGCAGCCAAGATAGGCTAGACAGCCACAATGAGCAGTTCTTC.

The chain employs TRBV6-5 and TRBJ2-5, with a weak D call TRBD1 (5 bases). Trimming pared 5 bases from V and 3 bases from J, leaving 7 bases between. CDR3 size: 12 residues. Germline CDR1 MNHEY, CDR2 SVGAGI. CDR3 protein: CASSRQKETQYF. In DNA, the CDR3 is TGTGCCAGCAGTCGACAGAAAGAGACCCAGTACTTC.

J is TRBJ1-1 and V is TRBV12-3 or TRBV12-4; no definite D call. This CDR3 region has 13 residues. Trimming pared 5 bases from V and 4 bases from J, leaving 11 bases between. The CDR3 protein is CASSLSPVTEAFF. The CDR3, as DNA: TGTGCCAGCAGTCTCTCTCCGGTCACTGAAGCTTTCTTT.

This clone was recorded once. CDR3 sequence: CASSSGLAGGVTDTQYF. The CDR3 region has the DNA TGTGCCAGCAGCTCGGGACTAGCGGGGGGAGTCACAGATACGCAGTATTTT. The chain couples TRBV5-6 to TRBJ2-3; 15 bases line up with TRBD2. J was trimmed by 2 bases and V by 3 bases; bases with no gene match: 4. The CDR3 sequence is 17 residues long. Germline V gene lookup returns CDR1 SGHDT and CDR2 YYEEEE.

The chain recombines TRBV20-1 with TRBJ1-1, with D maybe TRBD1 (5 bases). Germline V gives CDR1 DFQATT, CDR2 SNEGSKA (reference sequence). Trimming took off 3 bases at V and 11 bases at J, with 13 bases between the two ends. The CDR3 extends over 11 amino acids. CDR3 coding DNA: TGCAGTGCTAGGGAGGGGATCGGGGCTTTCTTT. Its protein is CSAREGIGAFF.

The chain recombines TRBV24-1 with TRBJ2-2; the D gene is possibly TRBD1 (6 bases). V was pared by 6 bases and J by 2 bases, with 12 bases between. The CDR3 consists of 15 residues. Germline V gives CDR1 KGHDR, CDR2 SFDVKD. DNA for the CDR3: TGTGCCACCAGTAGGCAGGGGCCCAACACCGGGGAGCTGTTTTTT. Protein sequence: CATSRQGPNTGELFF.

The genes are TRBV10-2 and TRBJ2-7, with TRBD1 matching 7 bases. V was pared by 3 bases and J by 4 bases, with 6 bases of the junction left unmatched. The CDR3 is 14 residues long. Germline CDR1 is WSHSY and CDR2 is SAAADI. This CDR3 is CASSERGQVYEQYF. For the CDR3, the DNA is TGCGCCAGCAGTGAAAGGGGGCAAGTTTACGAGCAGTACTTC.

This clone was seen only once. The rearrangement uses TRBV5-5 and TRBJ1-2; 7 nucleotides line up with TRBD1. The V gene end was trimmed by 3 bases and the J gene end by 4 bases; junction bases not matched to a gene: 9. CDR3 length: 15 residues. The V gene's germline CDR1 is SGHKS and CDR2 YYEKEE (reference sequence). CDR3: CASSYQGVSAYGYTF. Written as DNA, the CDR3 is TGTGCCAGCAGCTACCAGGGGGTATCTGCCTATGGCTACACCTTC.

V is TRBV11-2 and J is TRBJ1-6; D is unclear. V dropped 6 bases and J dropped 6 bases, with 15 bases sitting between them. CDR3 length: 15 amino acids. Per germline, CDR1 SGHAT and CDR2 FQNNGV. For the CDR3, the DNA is TGTGCCAGCAGACCCCCCGGGGAGGGTAATTCACCCCTCCACTTT. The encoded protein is CASRPPGEGNSPLHF.

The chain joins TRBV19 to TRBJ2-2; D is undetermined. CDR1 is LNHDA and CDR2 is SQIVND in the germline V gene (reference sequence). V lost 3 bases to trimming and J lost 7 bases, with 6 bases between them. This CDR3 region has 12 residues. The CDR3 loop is CASSMSHGELFF. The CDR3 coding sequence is TGTGCCAGTAGTATGAGTCACGGGGAGCTGTTTTTT.

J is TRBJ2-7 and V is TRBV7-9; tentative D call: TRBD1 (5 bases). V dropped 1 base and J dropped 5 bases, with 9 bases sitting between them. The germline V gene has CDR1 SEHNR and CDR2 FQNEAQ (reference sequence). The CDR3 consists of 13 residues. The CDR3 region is CASSLGAGNEQYF. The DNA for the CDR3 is TGTGCCAGCAGCTTAGGTGCAGGGAACGAGCAGTACTTC.

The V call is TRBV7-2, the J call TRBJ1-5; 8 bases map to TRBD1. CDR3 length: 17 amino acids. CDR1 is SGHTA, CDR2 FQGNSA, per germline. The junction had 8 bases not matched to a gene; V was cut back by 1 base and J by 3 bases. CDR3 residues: CASSLGLRGRANQPQHF. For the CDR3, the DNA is TGTGCCAGCAGCTTAGGTCTCAGGGGGCGGGCCAATCAGCCCCAGCATTTT.

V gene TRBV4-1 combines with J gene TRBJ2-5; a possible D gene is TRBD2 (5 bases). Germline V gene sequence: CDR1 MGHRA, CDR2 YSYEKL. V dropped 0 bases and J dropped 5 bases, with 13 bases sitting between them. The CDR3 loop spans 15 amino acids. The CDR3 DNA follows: TGCGCCAGCAGCCAAGATAGCGCTCTTGGGGAGACCCAGTACTTC. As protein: CASSQDSALGETQYF.

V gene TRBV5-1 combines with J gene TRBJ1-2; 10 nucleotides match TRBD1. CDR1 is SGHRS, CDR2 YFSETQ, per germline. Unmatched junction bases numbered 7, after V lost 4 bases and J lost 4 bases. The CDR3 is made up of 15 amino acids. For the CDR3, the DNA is TGCGCCAGCAGCCTAGGACAGGGGGAGGCCTATGGCTACACCTTC. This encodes CASSLGQGEAYGYTF.

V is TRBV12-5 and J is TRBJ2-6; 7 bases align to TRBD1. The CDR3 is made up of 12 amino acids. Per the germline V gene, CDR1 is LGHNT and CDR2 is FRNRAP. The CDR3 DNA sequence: TGTGAACAGGGGCCTGGGGCCAACGTCCTGACTTTC. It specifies CEQGPGANVLTF.

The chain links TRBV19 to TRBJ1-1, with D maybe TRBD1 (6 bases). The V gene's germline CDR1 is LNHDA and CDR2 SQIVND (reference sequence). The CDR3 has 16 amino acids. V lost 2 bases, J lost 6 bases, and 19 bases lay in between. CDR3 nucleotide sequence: TGTGCCAGTAGTATATTGTCACGGCAGGGGAGAGCTGAAGCTTTCTTT. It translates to CASSILSRQGRAEAFF. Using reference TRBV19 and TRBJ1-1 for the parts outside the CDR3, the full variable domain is DGGITQSPKYLFRKEGQNVTLSCEQNLNHDAMYWYRQDPGQGLRLIYYSQIVNDFQKGDIAEGYSVSREKKESFPLTVTSAQKNPTAFYLCASSILSRQGRAEAFFGQGTRLTVV.

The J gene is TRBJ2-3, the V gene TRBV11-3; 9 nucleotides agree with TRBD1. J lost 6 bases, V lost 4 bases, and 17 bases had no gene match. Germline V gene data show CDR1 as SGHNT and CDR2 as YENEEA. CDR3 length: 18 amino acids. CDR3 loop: CASSSQGGGQGSTDTQYF. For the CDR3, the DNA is TGTGCCAGCAGCTCTCAGGGGGGAGGACAGGGGTCAACGGATACGCAGTATTTT. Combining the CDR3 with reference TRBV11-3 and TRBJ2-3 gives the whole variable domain EAGVVQSPRYKIIEKKQPVAFWCNPISGHNTLYWYLQNLGQGPELLIRYENEEAVDDSQLPKDRFSAERLKGVDSTLKIQPAELGDSAVYLCASSSQGGGQGSTDTQYFGPGTRLTVL.

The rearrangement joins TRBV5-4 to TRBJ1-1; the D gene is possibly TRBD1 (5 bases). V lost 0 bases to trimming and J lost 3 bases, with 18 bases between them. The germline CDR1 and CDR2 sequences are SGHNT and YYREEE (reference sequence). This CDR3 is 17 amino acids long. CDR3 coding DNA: TGTGCCAGCAGCTTGGTTGCAGGGAACATAGTTTACACTGAAGCTTTCTTT. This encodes CASSLVAGNIVYTEAFF.